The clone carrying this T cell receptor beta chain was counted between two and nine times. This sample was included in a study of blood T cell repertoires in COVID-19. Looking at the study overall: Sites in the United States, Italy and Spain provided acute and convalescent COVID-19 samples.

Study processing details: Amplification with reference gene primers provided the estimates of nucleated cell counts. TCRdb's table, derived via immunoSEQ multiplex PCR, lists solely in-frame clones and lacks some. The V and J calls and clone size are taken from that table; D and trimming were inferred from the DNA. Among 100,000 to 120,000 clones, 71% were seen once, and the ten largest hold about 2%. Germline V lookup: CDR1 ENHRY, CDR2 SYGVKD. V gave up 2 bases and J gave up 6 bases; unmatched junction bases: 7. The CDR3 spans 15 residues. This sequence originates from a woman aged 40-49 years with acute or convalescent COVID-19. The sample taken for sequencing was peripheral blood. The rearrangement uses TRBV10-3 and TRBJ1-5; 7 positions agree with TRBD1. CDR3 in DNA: TGTGCCATCAGTGAGGCACAGGGGCCTGGTCAGCCCCAGCATTTT. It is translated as CAISEAQGPGQPQHF.